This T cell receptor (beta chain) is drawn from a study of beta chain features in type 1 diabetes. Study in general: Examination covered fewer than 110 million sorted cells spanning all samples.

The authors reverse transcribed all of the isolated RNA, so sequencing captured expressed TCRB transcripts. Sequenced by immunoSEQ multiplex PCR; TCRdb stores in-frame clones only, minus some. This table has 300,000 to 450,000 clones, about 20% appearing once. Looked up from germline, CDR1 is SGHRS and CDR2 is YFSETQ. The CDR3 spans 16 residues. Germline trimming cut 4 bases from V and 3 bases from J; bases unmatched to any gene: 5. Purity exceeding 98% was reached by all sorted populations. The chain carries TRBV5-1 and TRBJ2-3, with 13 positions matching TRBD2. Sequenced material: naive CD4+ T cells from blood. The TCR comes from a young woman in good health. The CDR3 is CASSTGLAGATDTQYF. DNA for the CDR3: TGCGCCAGCAGCACCGGACTAGCGGGGGCGACAGATACGCAGTATTTT.